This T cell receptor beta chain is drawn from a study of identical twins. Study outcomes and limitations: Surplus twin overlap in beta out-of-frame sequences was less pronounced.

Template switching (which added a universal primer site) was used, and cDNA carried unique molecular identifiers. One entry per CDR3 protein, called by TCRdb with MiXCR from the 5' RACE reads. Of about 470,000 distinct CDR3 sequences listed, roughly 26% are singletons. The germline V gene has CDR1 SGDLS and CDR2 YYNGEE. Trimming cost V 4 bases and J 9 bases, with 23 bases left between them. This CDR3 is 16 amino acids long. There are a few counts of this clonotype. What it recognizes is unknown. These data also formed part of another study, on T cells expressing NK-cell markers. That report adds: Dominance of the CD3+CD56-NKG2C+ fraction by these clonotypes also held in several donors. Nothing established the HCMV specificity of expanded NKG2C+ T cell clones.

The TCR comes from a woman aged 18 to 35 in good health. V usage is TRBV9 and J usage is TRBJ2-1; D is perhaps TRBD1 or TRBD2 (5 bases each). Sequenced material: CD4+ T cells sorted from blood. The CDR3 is CASSRSVGRTRGEQFF. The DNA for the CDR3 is TGTGCCAGCAGCCGAAGCGTCGGCCGAACGAGGGGTGAGCAGTTCTTC.